These 10 T cell receptor beta chains came from one sample sequenced in a study of OX40 agonist ivuxolimab in advanced cancers. Assay: immunoSEQ multiplex PCR; the TCRdb copy retains only in-frame clones and omits some. The sample contains tens of thousands of clones, roughly 89% of which appear only once. The sample was CD4+ or CD8+ T cells sorted from blood, taken in a trial of the OX40 agonist ivuxolimab. Receptor source: an adult with an advanced solid tumor such as melanoma, head and neck, liver or kidney cancer.

The chain employs TRBV19 and TRBJ2-5; 8 bases map to TRBD2. The CDR3 extends over 14 amino acids. V lost 2 bases and J lost 5; bases outside the gene matches: 4. Germline-derived CDR1 and CDR2 are LNHDA and SQIVND (reference sequence). The CDR3 loop reads CASSITGGGETQYF. The CDR3 DNA is TGTGCCAGTAGTATAACGGGAGGGGGTGAGACCCAGTACTTC.

This chain links TRBV28 with TRBJ2-7; 8 nucleotides agree with TRBD1. This CDR3 has 13 amino acids. Germline V gene data show CDR1 as MDHEN and CDR2 as SYDVKM. The V gene end was trimmed by 8 bases and the J gene end by 2 bases; junction bases not matched to a gene: 5. The CDR3 reads CASRGQVTYEQYF. The CDR3 bases are TGTGCCAGCCGGGGACAGGTTACCTACGAGCAGTACTTC.

This chain links TRBV6-1 with TRBJ2-3; TRBD1 matches 7 bases. V was clipped by 1 base and J by 3 bases; unmatched bases: 10. This CDR3 region has 17 residues. CDR1 and CDR2 from the germline V gene are MNHNS and SASEGT. The CDR3 nucleotides read TGTGCCAGCAGTGAAGTATGGAGCAGGGGGTTAACAGATACGCAGTATTTT. Amino acid sequence: CASSEVWSRGLTDTQYF.

V is TRBV6-5 and J is TRBJ1-2, with D tentatively TRBD1 (6 bases). The CDR3 is made up of 12 amino acids. CDR1 is MNHEY and CDR2 is SVGAGI in the germline V gene. V lost 6 bases and J lost 3, with 8 bases in between. The CDR3 nucleotides are TGTGCCAGCAGCCGACAGGACTATGGCTACACCTTC. As protein: CASSRQDYGYTF.

The chain has TRBV6-1 and TRBJ1-4, with TRBD1 matching over 9 bases. Germline V CDR1 and CDR2: MNHNS, SASEGT. This CDR3 has 14 amino acids. V shed 0 bases, J shed 12 bases, and the junction held 5 bases outside the gene matches. For the CDR3, the DNA is TGTGCCAGCAGTGAAGCGGGACAGGGTGGTGAACTGTTTTTT. This encodes CASSEAGQGGELFF.

The V call is TRBV7-3, the J call TRBJ2-2; TRBD1 matches at 8 bases. CDR3 length equals 16 residues. V lost 5 bases to trimming and J lost 7 bases; unmatched junction nucleotides: 12. From germline, CDR1 is SGHTA and CDR2 FQGTGA. In DNA, the CDR3 is TGTGCCAGCAGCCCCCAGGTCCAGGGGGCCGGCGGGGAGCTGTTTTTT. Translating gives CASSPQVQGAGGELFF.

The chain links TRBV27 to TRBJ2-1; 9 bases match TRBD2. This CDR3 contains 16 residues. CDR1 is MNHEY and CDR2 is SMNVEV in the germline V gene (reference sequence). Trimming cost V 3 bases and J 7 bases; bases outside gene matches: 10. As DNA, the CDR3 is TGTGCCAGCAGTTTGCCTCGTAGCGGGAGAGGGAATGAGCAGTTCTTC. This gives the protein CASSLPRSGRGNEQFF.

The chain combines TRBV18 with TRBJ1-6, with D unclear. The CDR3 loop spans 17 amino acids. Germline values: CDR1 KGHSH, CDR2 LQKENI. V gave up 2 bases and J gave up 0 bases, with 11 bases separating them. Here the CDR3 reads CASSPEGSSSYNSPLHF. Here the CDR3 DNA reads TGTGCCAGCTCACCAGAGGGTTCGAGCTCCTATAATTCACCCCTCCACTTT.

The J gene is TRBJ1-4, the V gene TRBV11-2; D not resolved. V shed 1 base and J shed 8 bases, with 5 bases lying between them. The germline gives CDR1 SGHAT, CDR2 FQNNGV. CDR3 length: 12 amino acids. CDR3 protein: CASSLVKEKLFF. The CDR3 DNA reads as TGTGCCAGCAGCTTAGTTAAAGAAAAACTGTTTTTT.

V and J are TRBV15 and TRBJ1-1; TRBD1 aligns across 9 bases. The CDR3 length is 16 residues. Germline V gene data show CDR1 as LNHNV and CDR2 as YYDKDF (reference sequence). Unmatched junction bases numbered 7, after V lost 0 bases and J lost 5 bases. The CDR3 protein is CATSREQGAGGTEAFF. CDR3 in DNA: TGTGCCACCAGCAGAGAACAGGGGGCCGGTGGTACTGAAGCTTTCTTT.